Shown below are 7 T cell receptor beta chains from a single sample sequenced in a study of CD8 T cells in ankylosing spondylitis. TCRdb analysed the 5' RACE reads with MiXCR anew, one entry per CDR3 protein. The sample has about 160,000 distinct CDR3 sequences, approximately 9% seen once. Sequenced material: blood, either unsorted or a sorted T cell fraction (not recorded which). Every receptor here comes from a female donor with ankylosing spondylitis or in good health (not recorded which).

This clonotype was recorded a few times. V and J are TRBV28 and TRBJ2-7, with TRBD2 matching over 13 bases. CDR3 length equals 17 residues. Germline CDR1 reads MDHEN; CDR2 reads SYDVKM. J gave up 5 bases and V 4 bases, and 11 bases lay outside the gene matches. The CDR3, as DNA: TGTGCCAGCAGTTCACCCATCGGACTAGCGGGAGTCAACGAGCAGTACTTC. Protein: CASSSPIGLAGVNEQYF.

This clonotype showed up just a few times. The chain couples TRBV29-1 to TRBJ1-2; D possibly corresponds to TRBD1 (5 bases). In germline, CDR1 is SQVTM, CDR2 ANQGSEA. The length of the CDR3 is 11 residues. Deletions cut 4 bases from V and 7 bases from J, with 10 bases between. The CDR3 DNA reads as TGCAGCGTTGCCGCAGGGTTTGGCTACACCTTC. Protein product: CSVAAGFGYTF.

This clonotype was picked up many times. V gene TRBV5-1 combines with J gene TRBJ2-1, with D uncertain. The V and J ends lost 5 bases and 7 bases respectively, with 10 bases between them. Germline V gene sequence: CDR1 SGHRS, CDR2 YFSETQ. The CDR3 is 12 amino acids. The CDR3 DNA reads TGCGCCAGCAGTCTTATTAGGAATGAGCAGTTCTTC. This codes for CASSLIRNEQFF.

This clonotype was counted a few times. The chain recombines TRBV20-1 with TRBJ2-7; the D gene is possibly TRBD2 (6 bases). The CDR3 contains 14 residues. The V end lost 0 bases, the J end lost 2 bases, and 11 bases lay between the germline ends. Germline CDR1 and CDR2: DFQATT and SNEGSKA (reference sequence). In DNA form, the CDR3 reads TGCAGTGCTAGAGATCCGGGAGCACCCTACGAGCAGTACTTC. It translates to CSARDPGAPYEQYF.

The chain is built from TRBV9 and TRBJ2-7; no definite D call. The CDR3 extends over 13 amino acids. The germline V and J ends were trimmed by 3 bases and 3 bases, with 10 bases remaining between them. Germline CDR1 SGDLS, CDR2 YYNGEE. The CDR3 region has the DNA TGTGCCAGCAGCGCGGGTGACGACTACGAGCAGTACTTC. Amino acid sequence: CASSAGDDYEQYF.

This clonotype was found many times. The CDR3 loop reads CASSLGYSPNTEAFF. In DNA form, the CDR3 reads TGTGCCAGCAGCTTGGGGTACAGCCCTAACACTGAAGCTTTCTTT. The J gene is TRBJ1-1, the V gene TRBV5-5; D uncertain. The CDR3 runs to 15 residues. Germline assignment: CDR1 SGHKS and CDR2 YYEKEE (reference sequence). Trimming cost V 0 bases and J 2 bases, with 11 bases left between them.

The V gene is TRBV9, the J gene TRBJ2-1, with D maybe TRBD2 (6 bases). The V end lost 3 bases, the J end lost 9 bases, and 16 bases lay between the germline ends. The CDR3 is 14 residues long. Germline CDR1 SGDLS, CDR2 YYNGEE. The CDR3 region is CASSGRLVEGEQFF. CDR3 DNA sequence: TGTGCCAGCAGCGGACGACTAGTAGAGGGTGAGCAGTTCTTC.